The source of this T cell receptor (beta chain) is a study of blood T cell repertoires in COVID-19 (dated by TCRdb to the early 2020s). Looking at the study overall: Collaborator samples came from the United States, Italy and Spain and covered acute and convalescent phases of COVID-19. The prospective study material was composed of cDNA or gDNA derived from T cells, B-cell-depleted T cells, or PBMCs. The dataset comprised deeply sampled blood TCRbeta repertoires from subjects exposed to, actively infected with, or recovered from COVID-19. The repertoires were released in a freely available public database meant as a resource for research on the immune response to SARS-CoV-2. The samples were drawn from two sources: the first 160 participants of the ongoing ImmuneRACE study, and about 1,300 subjects contributed by 6 global collaborators. The sample metadata nearly always contained a de-identified subject ID, COVID-19 status, age in years and sex. Where HLA class I and class II types were available, the types were taken from metadata supplied by the sample provider, not from assay-based typing. General conclusions and limits of the study: Clinical and demographic metadata were provided uncurated, with the amount varying by source and participant.

CDR1 and CDR2 are drawn from the germline V gene (reference sequence): SEHNR, FQNEAQ. V lost 8 bases and J lost 0 bases; the stretch between them is 14 bases long. CDR3 length: 15 amino acids, cysteine to phenylalanine. The sequence is cut down to CDR3 DNA, 45 bases in frame from base 1. A note on this clone: There is no known antigen for this receptor. Per-nucleotide qualities are absent, and no much larger clonotype sits a single base away.

In Seattle, one collaborating source enrolled patients while the infection was active and tracked those patients longitudinally over the course of disease. The collaborating institutions used their own protocols to collect whole blood in K2EDTA tubes. For TCRbeta analysis, collaborators shipped samples in one of three forms: frozen whole blood, isolated PBMCs, or DNA extracted from either of those sample types. TCRbeta CDR3 regions were amplified from genomic DNA by means of the immunoSEQ Assay, a bias-controlled multiplex PCR. In the original analysis: The number of nucleated cells in each sample was estimated by amplification of reference gene primers within the assay. Sequence reads were collapsed and filtered to measure the absolute abundance of every unique TCRbeta CDR3 rearrangement. For each sample, productive Simpson clonality was calculated as the square root of Simpson's diversity index over productive rearrangements. TCRdb's version of the immuneACCESS table is confined to in-frame rearrangements and falls short of the full clone set. An unresolved V gene accounts for under half of the shortfall where checked; the remainder is of unknown origin. V and J calls and clone size are as listed in that table; D and trimming were resolved from the DNA. This sample gives approximately 460,000 clones in total; roughly 89% of them show up just once. Of the sample, roughly 0.84% falls within the top ten clones.

The receptor was derived from a man between 18 and 35 years old with COVID-19, enrolled during active disease. Sequences were obtained from peripheral blood. The chain couples TRBV7-9 to TRBJ1-3; a tentative D match to TRBD1 spans 5 bases. The sequenced DNA is TGTGCCAGCTCCAGGGCAATTCTCTCTGGAAACACCATATATTTT. This is translated as CASSRAILSGNTIYF.